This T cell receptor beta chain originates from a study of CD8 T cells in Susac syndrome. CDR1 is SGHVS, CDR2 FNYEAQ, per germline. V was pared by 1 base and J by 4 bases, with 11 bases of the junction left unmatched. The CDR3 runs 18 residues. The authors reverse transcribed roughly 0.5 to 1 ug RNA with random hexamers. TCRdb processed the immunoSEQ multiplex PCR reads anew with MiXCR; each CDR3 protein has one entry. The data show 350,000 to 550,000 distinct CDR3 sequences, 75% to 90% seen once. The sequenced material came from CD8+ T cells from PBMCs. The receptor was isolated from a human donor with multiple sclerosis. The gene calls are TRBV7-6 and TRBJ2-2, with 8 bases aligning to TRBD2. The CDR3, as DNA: TGTGCCAGCAGCTTAGGTCGAAGTAGGCTAGCGGGCACCGGGGAGCTGTTTTTT. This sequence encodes CASSLGRSRLAGTGELFF.